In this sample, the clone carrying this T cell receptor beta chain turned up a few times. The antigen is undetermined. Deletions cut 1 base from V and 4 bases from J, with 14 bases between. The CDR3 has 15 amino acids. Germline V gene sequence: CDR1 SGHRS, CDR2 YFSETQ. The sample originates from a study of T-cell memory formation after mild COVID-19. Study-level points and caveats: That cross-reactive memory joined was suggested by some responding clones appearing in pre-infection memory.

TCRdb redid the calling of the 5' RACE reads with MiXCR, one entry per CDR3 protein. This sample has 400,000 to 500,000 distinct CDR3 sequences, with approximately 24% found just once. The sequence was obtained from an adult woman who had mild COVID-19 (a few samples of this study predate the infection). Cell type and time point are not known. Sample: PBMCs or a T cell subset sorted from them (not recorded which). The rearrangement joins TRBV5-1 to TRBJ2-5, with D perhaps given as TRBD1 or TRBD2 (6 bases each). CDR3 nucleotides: TGCGCCAGCAGCTTGCCGGGGGCCGGGGGAGAGACCCAGTACTTC. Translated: CASSLPGAGGETQYF.